This T cell receptor beta chain emerged from a study of blood T cell repertoires in COVID-19. For the study at large: From the United States, Italy and Spain came samples of acute and convalescent COVID-19. Nucleic acid was either cDNA or gDNA, and it came from T cells, B-cell-depleted T cells, or PBMCs.

Germline trimming cut 8 bases from V and 1 base from J; bases unmatched to any gene: 9. Germline V lookup: CDR1 MRHNA, CDR2 SNTAGT. This CDR3 spans 16 amino acids. Original analysis: Estimates of nucleated cell counts were drawn from the amplification of reference gene primers. Here immunoSEQ multiplex PCR was the method, and the copy in TCRdb shows in-frame clones only, minus some. The DNA gave D and trimming, while V, J and clone size come from that table. The data hold roughly 250,000 clones, with more than 60% observed a single time. The chain recombines TRBV6-4 with TRBJ2-2, with 8 bases matching TRBD1. This TCR was recovered from a woman aged 40 to 50 with active or convalescent COVID-19. The sample was peripheral blood. This CDR3 is CASDDRDRLNTGELFF. CDR3 DNA: TGTGCCAGCGATGACCGGGACAGGCTGAACACCGGGGAGCTGTTTTTT.